One T cell receptor beta chain is described in this entry. Trimming took 0 bases from V and 4 from J, leaving 16 bases between them. The CDR3 contains 16 residues. From germline, CDR1 is SGHRS and CDR2 YFSETQ. The sample belongs to a study of T-cell memory formation after mild COVID-19. TCRdb recomputed calls from the 5' RACE reads with MiXCR, one row per CDR3 protein. The data contain about 160,000 distinct CDR3 sequences, around 30% of them singletons. The V call is TRBV5-1, the J call TRBJ1-1; D unresolved. The receptor comes from an adult woman who had mild COVID-19 (a few samples of this study predate the infection). Cell type and time point are not known. The sequenced material came from PBMCs or a T cell subset sorted from them (not recorded which). CDR3 DNA: TGCGCCAGCAGCTTGGGGACGGTAGGTTATGGCACTGAAGCTTTCTTT. Translated, it gives CASSLGTVGYGTEAFF.